These 21 T cell receptor beta chains originate from one sample sequenced in a study of post-analysis software for immune sequencing data. Findings of the study overall: Controls had lower frequencies than patients of about 5 TRBV segments, which included TRBV5-6, TRBV5-1 and TRBV20-1.

Their recognized antigens are unknown. Every TCR beta cDNA library bore unique molecular identifiers. A single record per CDR3 protein comes from TCRdb applying MiXCR to the PCR reads. The sample records about 540,000 distinct CDR3 sequences, approximately 31% being singletons. The source material was blood. The receptors derive from a girl under 18 with multiple sclerosis.

CDR3 in amino acids: CASSLLVTEQYF. The CDR3 DNA is TGTGCCAGCAGCCTCCTTGTCACCGAGCAGTACTTC. The chain uses TRBV5-5 and TRBJ2-7, with D unclear. The CDR3 contains 12 residues. Germline-derived CDR1 and CDR2 are SGHKS and YYEKEE (reference sequence). Trimming removed 4 bases at V and 6 bases at J, with 11 bases between. The full variable domain, in which reference TRBV5-5 and TRBJ2-7 provide the parts outside the CDR3, is DAGVTQSPTHLIKTRGQQVTLRCSPISGHKSVSWYQQVLGQGPQFIFQYYEKEERGRGNFPDRFSARQFPNYSSELNVNALLLGDSALYLCASSLLVTEQYFGPGTRLTVT.

A few counts support this clonotype. The CDR3 DNA reads as TGTGCCAGCAGCGTAAGCAATGAGCAGTTCTTC. It specifies CASSVSNEQFF. The chain carries TRBV9 and TRBJ2-1, with no clear D. The CDR3 runs to 11 residues. Trimming shortened V by 1 base and J by 6 bases, and 2 bases separated the two germline ends. Germline CDR1 reads SGDLS; CDR2 reads YYNGEE. The variable domain in full, completed from reference TRBV9 and TRBJ2-1, reads DSGVTQTPKHLITATGQRVTLRCSPRSGDLSVYWYQQSLDQGLQFLIQYYNGEERAKGNILERFSAQQFPDLHSELNLSSLELGDSALYFCASSVSNEQFFGPGTRLTVL.

As DNA, the CDR3 is TGTGCCAGCAGTGCTCACCCCCCGGAGGATGAAAAACTGTTTTTT. Amino acids: CASSAHPPEDEKLFF. This sequence joins TRBV25-1 and TRBJ1-4; D is unclear. Germline V gene lookup returns CDR1 MGHDK and CDR2 SYGVNS. The CDR3 has 15 amino acids. The V end was cut by 4 bases, the J end by 6 bases, with 15 bases between.

This rearrangement joins TRBV20-1 to TRBJ1-1; D possibly corresponds to TRBD1 (5 bases). Germline CDR1 reads DFQATT; CDR2 reads SNEGSKA (reference sequence). Trimming removed 5 bases from V and 3 bases from J, with 10 bases in between. This CDR3 is built from 12 residues. This chain's CDR3 is CSAHGGDTEAFF. DNA of the CDR3: TGCAGTGCTCATGGGGGAGACACTGAAGCTTTCTTT.

In its sample, this clonotype was seen a few times. The rearrangement joins TRBV5-1 to TRBJ2-5; 8 bases are shared with TRBD1. This CDR3 comprises 15 residues. The V segment lost 4 bases and the J segment 3 bases; nucleotides outside the gene matches: 8. In germline, CDR1 is SGHRS, CDR2 YFSETQ. DNA of the CDR3: TGCGCCAGCAGCCCGGGACAGGTGGAGAAAGAGACCCAGTACTTC. Translated: CASSPGQVEKETQYF. The complete variable domain, with remaining parts taken from reference TRBV5-1 and TRBJ2-5, reads KAGVTQTPRYLIKTRGQQVTLSCSPISGHRSVSWYQQTPGQGLQFLFEYFSETQRNKGNFPGRFSGRQFSNSRSEMNVSTLELGDSALYLCASSPGQVEKETQYFGPGTRLLVL.

This chain links TRBV4-1 with TRBJ2-5; weak D call: TRBD1 (6 bases). The CDR3 contains 15 residues. Deletions cut 1 base from V and 4 bases from J, with 13 bases between. Germline V gives CDR1 MGHRA, CDR2 YSYEKL. In DNA, the CDR3 is TGCGCCAGCAGCCAAGGGGATGGGGGCTCAGAGACCCAGTACTTC. Amino acid sequence: CASSQGDGGSETQYF.

The chain is built from TRBV29-1 and TRBJ2-1; D may be TRBD1 or TRBD2 (6 bases each). Germline CDR1 and CDR2: SQVTM and ANQGSEA. The V and J ends lost 6 bases and 10 bases respectively, with 19 bases between them. CDR3 length equals 13 residues. The CDR3 DNA is TGCAGCGTGGGGTCGGGGGCGGCCATCGAGCAGTTCTTC. This gives the protein CSVGSGAAIEQFF.

The chain recombines TRBV12-3 or TRBV12-4 with TRBJ2-2; D call uncertain. The CDR3 loop spans 13 amino acids. Trimming cost V 4 bases and J 6 bases, with 9 bases left between them. The CDR3 protein is CASSWPPAGELFF. CDR3 DNA sequence: TGTGCCAGCAGTTGGCCCCCGGCCGGGGAGCTGTTTTTT.

A few counts support this clonotype. The chain joins TRBV5-1 to TRBJ2-3; 7 nucleotides line up with TRBD1. This CDR3 is 14 amino acids long. Germline lookup yields CDR1 SGHRS and CDR2 YFSETQ. After removal of 4 bases from V and 2 bases from J, the junction contained 4 bases not matched to a gene. CDR3 bases: TGCGCCAGCAGCAAAGGGACAGACACAGATACGCAGTATTTT. This codes for CASSKGTDTDTQYF.

This clonotype was recorded a few times. The chain joins TRBV15 to TRBJ2-7, with no clear D. Germline V gives CDR1 LNHNV, CDR2 YYDKDF (reference sequence). V shed 1 base and J shed 4 bases, with 2 bases lying between them. The CDR3 length is 11 residues. CDR3 in DNA: TGTGCCACCAGCAGAGGGTACGAGCAGTACTTC. Translation: CATSRGYEQYF.

The gene calls are TRBV27 and TRBJ1-5; D unclear. The germline gives CDR1 MNHEY, CDR2 SMNVEV (reference sequence). This CDR3 has 13 amino acids. V lost 7 bases to trimming and J lost 5 bases, with 12 bases between them. CDR3 sequence reads: CASTRAVDQPQHF. For the CDR3, the DNA is TGTGCCAGCACCCGGGCGGTGGATCAGCCCCAGCATTTT.

The chain is built from TRBV9 and TRBJ1-2; unclear D gene. The V end was cut by 0 bases, the J end by 9 bases, with 6 bases between. The CDR3 is 11 amino acids. Per the germline V gene, CDR1 is SGDLS and CDR2 is YYNGEE. The CDR3 bases are TGTGCCAGCAGCGTAGGAAAGAGCTACACCTTC. Its translation: CASSVGKSYTF.

This clonotype was recorded a few times. J is TRBJ1-2 and V is TRBV4-1, with 9 bases that match TRBD1. Germline V gene lookup returns CDR1 MGHRA and CDR2 YSYEKL. CDR3 length: 15 amino acids. Germline trimming cut 2 bases from V and 12 bases from J; bases unmatched to any gene: 13. The CDR3 DNA is TGCGCCAGCAGCCAACCGTGGACAGGGGAGGTCGGCCACACCTTC. The encoded protein is CASSQPWTGEVGHTF.

The chain recombines TRBV18 with TRBJ2-1; D call uncertain. The CDR3 length is 12 residues. The ends were cut back, 2 bases at V and 8 bases at J, with 7 bases in the middle. The germline CDR1 and CDR2 sequences are KGHSH and LQKENI. The CDR3 DNA sequence: TGTGCCAGCTCACCAAAGGCAGATGAGCAGTTCTTC. This gives the protein CASSPKADEQFF.

This clonotype was recorded only once. The chain carries TRBV29-1 and TRBJ2-2; D gene uncertain. Trimming took off 5 bases at V and 2 bases at J, with 15 bases between the two ends. The CDR3 covers 15 residues. CDR1 SQVTM and CDR2 ANQGSEA come from the germline V gene. In nucleotides, the CDR3 is TGCAGCGTTCTAACTGGGGTCCTAAACACCGGGGAGCTGTTTTTT. This sequence encodes CSVLTGVLNTGELFF.

V usage is TRBV20-1 and J usage is TRBJ1-2, with 11 positions matching TRBD1. This CDR3 contains 14 residues. The germline gives CDR1 DFQATT, CDR2 SNEGSKA (reference sequence). J was trimmed by 7 bases and V by 0 bases; bases with no gene match: 4. Here the CDR3 DNA reads TGCAGTGCTAGAGATGGACAGGGGGCATCTGGCTACACCTTC. It encodes CSARDGQGASGYTF.

V usage is TRBV7-2 and J usage is TRBJ2-6; 9 bases fit TRBD1. The CDR3 length is 18 residues. Germline assignment: CDR1 SGHTA and CDR2 FQGNSA. V trimming: 1 base; J trimming: 2 bases; junction bases outside the gene matches: 6. CDR3 protein: CASSLVPGQGTGANVLTF. In nucleotides, the CDR3 is TGTGCCAGCAGCTTAGTTCCGGGACAGGGAACTGGGGCCAACGTCCTGACTTTC.

The rearrangement uses TRBV29-1 and TRBJ2-5, with 7 bases fitting TRBD1. The CDR3 is 13 residues long. J was trimmed by 3 bases and V by 7 bases; bases with no gene match: 8. Germline V CDR1 and CDR2: SQVTM, ANQGSEA. CDR3 loop: CSASGTVKETQYF. For the CDR3, the DNA is TGCAGCGCCTCCGGGACAGTTAAAGAGACCCAGTACTTC.

The V and J genes are TRBV20-1 and TRBJ2-5; no clear D gene. Germline CDR1 DFQATT, CDR2 SNEGSKA (reference sequence). The CDR3 totals 14 residues. The V gene lost 0 bases and the J gene lost 3 bases, with 11 bases spanning the gap. CDR3 in amino acids: CSARDRAEEETQYF. As DNA, the CDR3 is TGCAGTGCTAGAGATCGGGCAGAAGAAGAGACCCAGTACTTC.

This clonotype was counted only a few times. The V gene is TRBV29-1, the J gene TRBJ2-1; TRBD2 matches at 12 bases. Germline trimming cut 3 bases from V and 7 bases from J; bases unmatched to any gene: 7. Germline V gene sequence: CDR1 SQVTM, CDR2 ANQGSEA. The CDR3 runs to 15 residues. The CDR3 region has the DNA TGCAGCGTTGACCTAGCGGGGGGGCTTAGGAATGAGCAGTTCTTC. This sequence encodes CSVDLAGGLRNEQFF.

The chain is built from TRBV20-1 and TRBJ1-6, with D unclear. V was pared by 2 bases and J by 0 bases, with 14 bases between. The length of the CDR3 is 17 residues. Germline values: CDR1 DFQATT, CDR2 SNEGSKA (reference sequence). The DNA of the CDR3 is TGCAGTGCTAGACGCCTGAGGGTTCGCTCCTATAATTCACCCCTCCACTTT. It encodes CSARRLRVRSYNSPLHF.